Below, one T cell receptor (beta chain) is given with its context. Its antigen is as yet unknown. The length of the CDR3 is 14 residues. From germline, CDR1 is SGHVS and CDR2 FQNEAQ. The V end lost 5 bases, the J end lost 5 bases, and 15 bases lay between the germline ends. This specimen comes from a study of OX40 agonist ivuxolimab in advanced cancers. Across the whole study: Treatment of patients was with ivuxolimab, an agonistic anti-OX40 (CD134) antibody. Averaging about 60 years in age, with a range of roughly 23 to 85, the cohort was 65% to 85% male.

Sequenced by immunoSEQ multiplex PCR; TCRdb stores in-frame clones only, minus some. The table has 55,000 to 70,000 clones, just under 85% seen once; the top ten hold about 4%. Study observations and caveats: Blood T cells, both CD4+ and CD8+, expanded clonally by week 6 at 0.1 to 3.0 mg/kg. Relative to CD4+, CD8+ T cells held more expanded clones on average.

The genes are TRBV7-8 and TRBJ2-5; the D gene could be TRBD1 or TRBD2 (5 bases each). This material consisted of CD4+ or CD8+ T cells sorted from blood, taken in a trial of the OX40 agonist ivuxolimab. The TCR originated in an adult with an advanced solid tumor such as melanoma, head and neck, liver or kidney cancer. CDR3 sequence (DNA): TGTGCCAGCAGCGAGGGGTTCGGCTATGAGACCCAGTACTTC. Amino acid sequence: CASSEGFGYETQYF.